This entry lists 27 T cell receptor beta chains sequenced from one sample in a study of blood T cell repertoires in COVID-19. Clones were read by immunoSEQ multiplex PCR, and TCRdb kept only the in-frame ones, dropping some. The data show more than 110,000 clones, with 80% to 85% seen just once and around 8% held by the top ten. The sequenced sample consisted of peripheral blood. These receptors originate from a human donor in a cohort sampled during active COVID-19.

The rearrangement uses TRBV4-1 and TRBJ1-1; tentative D call: TRBD1 (6 bases). This CDR3 spans 13 amino acids. With 0 bases removed from V and 9 bases from J, the gap between germline ends came to 11 bases. Germline V gives CDR1 MGHRA, CDR2 YSYEKL. Here the CDR3 DNA reads TGCGCCAGCAGCCAAGACGGGGGGGCTCAAGCTTTCTTT. Its translation is CASSQDGGAQAFF.

This clone was seen a single time. V usage is TRBV10-3 and J usage is TRBJ2-3; TRBD1 agrees at 9 bases. V was pared by 3 bases and J by 4 bases, with 5 bases of the junction left unmatched. Germline assignment: CDR1 ENHRY and CDR2 SYGVKD. This CDR3 region has 15 residues. The CDR3 sequence: CAISDRDRASDTQYF. The CDR3 DNA reads TGTGCCATCAGTGACCGGGACAGGGCGTCAGATACGCAGTATTTT.

A single count supports this clone. The rearrangement links TRBV10-1 to TRBJ2-5; 8 bases align to TRBD2. The CDR3 contains 16 residues. In germline, CDR1 is WNHNN, CDR2 SYGVQD (reference sequence). J gave up 5 bases and V 0 bases, and 8 bases lay outside the gene matches. The CDR3 protein is CASSESITGGGETQYF. Written as DNA, the CDR3 is TGCGCCAGCAGTGAGTCGATCACAGGCGGGGGGGAGACCCAGTACTTC.

The V call is TRBV5-1, the J call TRBJ2-5; D is perhaps TRBD2 (7 bases). The CDR3 loop spans 14 amino acids. Trimming pared 2 bases from V and 2 bases from J, leaving 10 bases between. CDR1 is SGHRS, CDR2 YFSETQ, per germline. CDR3 loop: CASSLGGVQETQYF. The CDR3 nucleotides are TGCGCCAGCAGCTTAGGGGGGGTACAAGAGACCCAGTACTTC.

The chain recombines TRBV15 with TRBJ2-7; TRBD2 agrees at 7 bases. V lost 0 bases to trimming and J lost 1 base; unmatched junction nucleotides: 15. CDR1 is LNHNV, CDR2 YYDKDF, per germline (reference sequence). The CDR3 is made up of 19 amino acids. The CDR3 is CATSREAPFLAVVSYEQYF. The CDR3 bases are TGTGCCACCAGCAGAGAAGCTCCATTTCTAGCGGTCGTTTCCTACGAGCAGTACTTC.

As concerns this clone: A junction end diverges from the germline sequence, so it may reflect a read error. This chain joins TRBV12-3 or TRBV12-4 and TRBJ2-5; D ambiguous. CDR3 length: 13 residues. CDR3 DNA sequence: TGTGCCAGCAGCTTAGGCAGCCAAGAGACCCAGTACTTC. It yields the protein CASSLGSQETQYF.

The V gene is TRBV19, the J gene TRBJ1-2, with D possibly being TRBD1 (5 bases). From germline, CDR1 is LNHDA and CDR2 SQIVND (reference sequence). Trimming removed 6 bases from V and 5 bases from J, with 16 bases in between. This CDR3 is built from 14 residues. The CDR3: CASSPRVSGYGYTF. The CDR3 region has the DNA TGTGCCAGTAGCCCCCGGGTTTCAGGGTATGGCTACACCTTC.

This clone was counted between two and nine times. This chain uses TRBV2 with TRBJ1-6; TRBD1 is a possible D gene (5 bases). Per the germline V gene, CDR1 is SNHLY and CDR2 is FYNNEI. The V end lost 4 bases, the J end lost 4 bases, and 8 bases lay between the germline ends. The CDR3 is 14 residues long. The CDR3 protein is CASSAAGYNSPLHF. CDR3 sequence (DNA): TGTGCCAGCAGTGCGGCAGGGTATAATTCACCCCTCCACTTT.

This sequence joins TRBV19 and TRBJ2-7; 7 bases line up with TRBD1. V shed 2 bases and J 2 bases; nucleotides not matched to a gene: 3. This CDR3 comprises 14 residues. Germline lookup yields CDR1 LNHDA and CDR2 SQIVND (reference sequence). This CDR3 is CASSIPGQAYEQYF. The CDR3 nucleotides are TGTGCCAGTAGTATACCTGGACAGGCCTACGAGCAGTACTTC.

This clone was detected only a few times. V is TRBV2 and J is TRBJ1-2, with D maybe TRBD1 (6 bases). The CDR3 sequence is 15 residues long. V was trimmed by 6 bases and J by 6 bases, leaving 20 bases between them. Germline assignment: CDR1 SNHLY and CDR2 FYNNEI. DNA of the CDR3: TGTGCCAGCAGAGCTGTCAGGGGTCCCCGGGATGGCTACACCTTC. Amino acid sequence: CASRAVRGPRDGYTF.

There are a few counts of this clone. The chain couples TRBV7-9 to TRBJ2-7; D perhaps matches TRBD2 (6 bases). The CDR3 loop spans 13 amino acids. Germline V gene sequence: CDR1 SEHNR, CDR2 FQNEAQ (reference sequence). V lost 3 bases and J 7 bases, leaving 13 bases between the germline ends. The DNA for the CDR3 is TGTGCCAGCAGCTTCGGGGGTTCGGGGGAGCAGTACTTC. Translated, it gives CASSFGGSGEQYF.

The CDR3: CASKSDRPLGGYTF. The CDR3, as DNA: TGTGCCAGCAAATCGGACAGGCCCCTGGGTGGCTACACCTTC. The chain links TRBV2 to TRBJ1-2, with TRBD1 matching over 7 bases. The CDR3 spans 14 residues. V gave up 7 bases and J gave up 7 bases; unmatched junction bases: 12. The germline V gene encodes CDR1 SNHLY and CDR2 FYNNEI. The entire variable domain, with the rest obtained from reference TRBV2 and TRBJ1-2, is as follows: EPEVTQTPSHQVTQMGQEVILRCVPISNHLYFYWYRQILGQKVEFLVSFYNNEISEKSEIFDDQFSVERPDGSNFTLKIRSTKLEDSAMYFCASKSDRPLGGYTFGSGTRLTVV.

This rearrangement joins TRBV19 to TRBJ2-3; 10 bases agree with TRBD1. The CDR3 loop spans 15 amino acids. Trimming cost V 6 bases and J 2 bases; bases outside gene matches: 5. Germline lookup yields CDR1 LNHDA and CDR2 SQIVND (reference sequence). The CDR3 sequence is CASSDRGRNTDTQYF. CDR3 in DNA: TGTGCCAGTAGCGACAGGGGGCGCAACACAGATACGCAGTATTTT.

The rearrangement uses TRBV10-2 and TRBJ2-1; TRBD1 matches at 9 bases. The CDR3 contains 15 residues. The germline V gene has CDR1 WSHSY and CDR2 SAAADI. Trimming cost V 3 bases and J 13 bases; bases outside gene matches: 13. The CDR3 reads CASSEQGAFSGFQFF. CDR3 sequence (DNA): TGCGCCAGCAGTGAACAGGGGGCTTTTTCGGGATTTCAGTTCTTC.

The chain uses TRBV6-5 and TRBJ1-5; perhaps TRBD1 as D (5 bases). The CDR3 sequence is 15 residues long. Germline CDR1 is MNHEY and CDR2 is SVGAGI. V lost 6 bases, J lost 2 bases, and 14 bases lay in between. The CDR3 is CASSLGAGRNQPQHF. CDR3 in DNA: TGTGCCAGCAGCCTAGGGGCAGGGCGCAATCAGCCCCAGCATTTT.

The CDR3 sequence is CASSLGLAGYNEQFF. CDR3 nucleotides: TGTGCCAGCAGCTTGGGGCTAGCGGGATACAATGAGCAGTTCTTC. The chain combines TRBV11-3 with TRBJ2-1; 9 nucleotides line up with TRBD2. Trimming at V came to 3 bases and at J to 4 bases, leaving 4 bases not matched to a gene. The CDR3 runs 15 residues. Germline CDR1 SGHNT, CDR2 YENEEA.

The rearrangement uses TRBV14 and TRBJ1-6; TRBD1 is a possible D gene (6 bases). CDR1 SGHDN and CDR2 FVKESK come from the germline V gene. Trimming removed 0 bases at V and 6 bases at J, with 15 bases between. This CDR3 contains 17 residues. This CDR3 reads CASSQDPTGMGNSPLHF. Written as DNA, the CDR3 is TGTGCCAGCAGCCAAGATCCAACAGGGATGGGTAATTCACCCCTCCACTTT. Complete variable domain (other parts from reference TRBV14 and TRBJ1-6): EAGVTQFPSHSVIEKGQTVTLRCDPISGHDNLYWYRRVMGKEIKFLLHFVKESKQDESGMPNNRFLAERTGGTYSTLKVQPAELEDSGVYFCASSQDPTGMGNSPLHFGNGTRLTVT.

This clone came up a few times. This sequence joins TRBV29-1 and TRBJ2-2; 10 bases agree with TRBD1. J lost 7 bases, V lost 6 bases, and 5 bases had no gene match. This CDR3 contains 13 residues. CDR1 is SQVTM and CDR2 is ANQGSEA in the germline V gene. The CDR3 coding sequence is TGCAGCGTGCGACAGGGGGCGAACGGGGAGCTGTTTTTT. Translating it yields CSVRQGANGELFF.

The chain employs TRBV19 and TRBJ2-5; 7 bases align to TRBD2. Germline lookup yields CDR1 LNHDA and CDR2 SQIVND (reference sequence). CDR3 size: 14 residues. J gave up 3 bases and V 5 bases, and 6 bases lay outside the gene matches. The CDR3 DNA follows: TGTGCCAGTAGTTTTGCGGGGGTAAAAGAGACCCAGTACTTC. As protein: CASSFAGVKETQYF. The entire variable domain, with the rest obtained from reference TRBV19 and TRBJ2-5, is as follows: DGGITQSPKYLFRKEGQNVTLSCEQNLNHDAMYWYRQDPGQGLRLIYYSQIVNDFQKGDIAEGYSVSREKKESFPLTVTSAQKNPTAFYLCASSFAGVKETQYFGPGTRLLVL.

The V gene is TRBV3-1 (or the pseudogene TRBV3-2), the J gene TRBJ2-3, with D unclear. The ends were cut back, 3 bases at V and 2 bases at J, with 3 bases in the middle. CDR1 and CDR2 (germline): LGHDT, YNNKEL (reference sequence). The CDR3 runs 12 residues. Here the CDR3 reads CASSHYTDTQYF. The CDR3 DNA follows: TGTGCCAGCAGCCATTACACAGATACGCAGTATTTT.

This chain uses TRBV27 with TRBJ1-3; 7 positions agree with TRBD1. J lost 2 bases, V lost 8 bases, and 6 bases had no gene match. Looked up from germline, CDR1 is MNHEY and CDR2 is SMNVEV (reference sequence). The CDR3 consists of 14 residues. The chain's CDR3 is CASALDRAGNTIYF. CDR3 in DNA: TGTGCCAGCGCTCTCGACAGGGCTGGAAACACCATATATTTT.

The V and J genes are TRBV4-1 and TRBJ2-1; TRBD2 matches 9 bases. The CDR3 runs 16 residues. Trimming cost V 0 bases and J 9 bases; bases outside gene matches: 9. Germline CDR1 and CDR2: MGHRA and YSYEKL. The CDR3 coding sequence is TGCGCCAGCAGCCAAGAACCGGGACTAGCATCGGGTGAGCAGTTCTTC. It yields the protein CASSQEPGLASGEQFF.

The chain employs TRBV5-1 and TRBJ2-4; 9 nucleotides align to TRBD1. This CDR3 region has 18 residues. After removal of 4 bases from V and 5 bases from J, the junction contained 16 bases not matched to a gene. CDR1 is SGHRS and CDR2 is YFSETQ in the germline V gene. CDR3 loop: CASSPRPWTGVFQNIQYF. The CDR3 DNA sequence: TGCGCCAGCAGCCCCCGCCCTTGGACAGGGGTATTCCAAAACATTCAGTACTTC.

The chain joins TRBV2 to TRBJ2-3, with TRBD2 matching over 8 bases. V was clipped by 2 bases and J by 4 bases; unmatched bases: 5. The germline CDR1 and CDR2 sequences are SNHLY and FYNNEI. CDR3 length: 15 residues. The CDR3 here is CASSERGGISDTQYF. The CDR3 DNA sequence: TGTGCCAGCAGTGAACGGGGGGGCATTTCAGATACGCAGTATTTT.

This chain links TRBV12-3 or TRBV12-4 with TRBJ1-6; D possibly corresponds to TRBD1 (5 bases). The CDR3 runs to 13 residues. Trimming took off 5 bases at V and 10 bases at J, with 12 bases between the two ends. CDR3 residues: CASSGLQGSPLHF. CDR3 DNA sequence: TGTGCCAGCAGTGGCCTTCAGGGATCACCCCTCCACTTT.

This clone was observed a handful of times. The CDR3 DNA reads TGTGCCAGCAGTTCATCTCGGAATTCAGGGGATTCACCCCTCCACTTT. Translating gives CASSSSRNSGDSPLHF. The chain employs TRBV6-5 and TRBJ1-6, with D perhaps TRBD1 (6 bases). The CDR3 runs to 16 residues. V was trimmed by 4 bases and J by 8 bases, leaving 18 bases between them. Germline CDR1 reads MNHEY; CDR2 reads SVGAGI.

The J gene is TRBJ2-7, the V gene TRBV6-5; 8 bases line up with TRBD1. Unmatched junction bases numbered 6, after V lost 6 bases and J lost 5 bases. Germline V gene sequence: CDR1 MNHEY, CDR2 SVGAGI. The CDR3 extends over 13 amino acids. CDR3 coding DNA: TGTGCCAGCAGCTACGACAGGGGCCACGAGCAGTACTTC. Translation: CASSYDRGHEQYF.